These T cell receptor beta chains were read from a single sample in a study of cytomegalovirus exposure and HLA in healthy donors. Using immunoSEQ multiplex PCR, the repertoire was profiled, and TCRdb retains in-frame clones only, with some absent. The sample contains about 180,000 clones, roughly 79% of which appear only once. The sample taken for sequencing was PBMCs. The receptors come from a male donor in good health and CMV-seronegative. Both conserved end residues are part of each CDR3. D genes are given only for firm matches. Size values are once, few and many counts, or a class for expanded clones, and some rows have none.

>TRBV7-9|TRBD1|few|TRBJ2-3
CASSLRQGATDTQYF
TGTGCCAGCAGCTTACGGCAGGGGGCGACAGATACGCAGTATTTT
>TRBV4-1|TRBD2|few|TRBJ2-5
CASSHLAGSQETQYF
TGCGCCAGCAGCCACCTAGCGGGGTCCCAAGAGACCCAGTACTTC
>TRBV7-3|-|few|TRBJ1-2
CASSSQDFYGYTF
TGTGCCAGCAGTTCACAGGATTTCTATGGCTACACCTTC
>TRBV28|-|-|TRBJ1-2
CASRSGAGWYGYTF
TGTGCCAGCAGGTCCGGCGCAGGTTGGTATGGCTACACCTTC
>TRBV6-5|-|few|TRBJ2-3
CASSPLGGGTQYF
TGTGCCAGCAGCCCCTTGGGGGGAGGTACGCAGTATTTT
>TRBV27|-|-|TRBJ2-3
CASGLNTDTQYF
TGTGCCAGCGGACTTAACACAGATACGCAGTATTTT
>TRBV6-5|TRBD1|-|TRBJ1-6
CASSYSTGGSSPLHF
TGTGCCAGCAGTTACTCGACAGGGGGATCTTCACCCCTCCACTTT
>TRBV7-2|TRBD1|-|TRBJ2-6
CASSLTGGSGANVLTF
TGTGCCAGCAGCTTGACAGGGGGCTCTGGGGCCAACGTCCTGACTTTC
>TRBV5-1|TRBD1|-|TRBJ1-1
CASSPATGGTEAFF
TGCGCCAGCAGCCCCGCGACAGGGGGGACTGAAGCTTTCTTT
>TRBV28|-|-|TRBJ1-1
CASSSRGGYTEAFF
TGTGCCAGCAGCTCCCGGGGAGGGTACACTGAAGCTTTCTTT
>TRBV10-3|-|-|TRBJ1-5
CAISPSVNQPQHF
TGTGCCATCAGTCCCTCGGTCAATCAGCCCCAGCATTTT
>TRBV30|-|-|TRBJ1-1
CAWSVLDREAFF
TGTGCCTGGAGTGTATTAGACAGGGAAGCTTTCTTT
>TRBV4-3|-|once|TRBJ1-5
CASSQAADSNQPQHF
TGCGCCAGCAGCCAAGCTGCAGATAGCAATCAGCCCCAGCATTTT
>TRBV6-1|TRBD1|-|TRBJ2-7
CASSDFGQGDEQYF
TGTGCCAGCAGTGATTTTGGACAGGGCGACGAGCAGTACTTC
>TRBV9|TRBD2|-|TRBJ2-3
CASSVDGGSTDTQYF
TGTGCCAGCAGCGTAGACGGGGGGTCCACAGATACGCAGTATTTT
>TRBV29-1|-|-|TRBJ2-5
CSVGTNQETQYF
TGCAGCGTCGGGACAAACCAAGAGACCCAGTACTTC
>TRBV30|-|few|TRBJ1-1
CAWSPSTTEAFF
TGTGCCTGGAGTCCCTCCACAACTGAAGCTTTCTTT